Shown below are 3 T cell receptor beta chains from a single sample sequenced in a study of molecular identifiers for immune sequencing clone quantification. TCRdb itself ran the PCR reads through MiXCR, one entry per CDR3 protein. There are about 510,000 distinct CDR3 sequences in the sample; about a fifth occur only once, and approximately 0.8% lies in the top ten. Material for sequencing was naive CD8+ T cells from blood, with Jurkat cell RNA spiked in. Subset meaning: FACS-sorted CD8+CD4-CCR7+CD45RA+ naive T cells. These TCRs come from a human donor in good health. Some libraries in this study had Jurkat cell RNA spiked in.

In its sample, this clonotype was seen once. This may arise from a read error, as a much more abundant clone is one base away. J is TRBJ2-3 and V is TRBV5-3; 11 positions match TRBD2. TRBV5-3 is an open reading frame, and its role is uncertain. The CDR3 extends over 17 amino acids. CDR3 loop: CVSSLGSGGAGTDTQYF. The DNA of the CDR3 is TGTGTCAGCAGCTTAGGTAGCGGGGGGGCCGGCACAGATACGCAGTATTTT.

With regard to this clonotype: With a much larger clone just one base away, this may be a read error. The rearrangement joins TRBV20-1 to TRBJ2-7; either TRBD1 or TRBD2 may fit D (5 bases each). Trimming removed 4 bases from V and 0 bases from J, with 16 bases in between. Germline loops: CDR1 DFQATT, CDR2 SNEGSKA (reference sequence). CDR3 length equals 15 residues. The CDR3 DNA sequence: TGCAGTGCTAAAGCCCGGGACGGTAACTCCTACGAGCAGTACTTC. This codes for CSAKARDGNSYEQYF.

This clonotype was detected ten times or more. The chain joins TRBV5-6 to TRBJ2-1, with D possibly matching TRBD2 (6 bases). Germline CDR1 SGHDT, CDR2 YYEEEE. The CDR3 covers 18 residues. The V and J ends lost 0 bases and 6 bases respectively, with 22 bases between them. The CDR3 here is CASSLVGGGPYIPNEQFF. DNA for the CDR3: TGTGCCAGCAGCTTGGTCGGGGGAGGACCCTACATCCCCAATGAGCAGTTCTTC. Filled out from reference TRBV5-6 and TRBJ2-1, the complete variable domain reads DAGVTQSPTHLIKTRGQQVTLRCSPKSGHDTVSWYQQALGQGPQFIFQYYEEEERQRGNFPDRFSGHQFPNYSSELNVNALLLGDSALYLCASSLVGGGPYIPNEQFFGPGTRLTVL.